Each of the 28 T cell receptor beta chains below was sequenced from the same sample in a study of shared clonotypes between healthy human individuals. Repertoires were generated with immunoSEQ multiplex PCR, while TCRdb's copy carries only in-frame clones and drops some. The sample shows roughly 700,000 clones, about 74% of them seen only once. The sequencing sample was made of memory CD4+ T cells sorted from blood. Subset meaning: CD45RA-negative fraction. The receptors derive from a woman in her thirties in good health.

At least ten counts were recorded for this clone. The genes are TRBV28 and TRBJ2-6; a weak D match, TRBD2 (6 bases). This CDR3 contains 17 residues. V was shortened by 1 base and J by 2 bases, with 12 bases between the two germline ends. Per the germline V gene, CDR1 is MDHEN and CDR2 is SYDVKM. The CDR3 DNA reads TGTGCCAGCAGTTTATCGGGGGTTTTCCCTGGGGCCAACGTCCTGACTTTC. It translates to CASSLSGVFPGANVLTF.

The J gene is TRBJ2-5, the V gene TRBV27; TRBD2 matches 11 bases. V dropped 6 bases and J dropped 2; count of bases not matched to a gene: 2. Looked up from germline, CDR1 is MNHEY and CDR2 is SMNVEV (reference sequence). This CDR3 region has 14 residues. The CDR3 protein is CASRGLAAQETQYF. In nucleotides, the CDR3 is TGTGCCAGCAGGGGACTAGCGGCGCAAGAGACCCAGTACTTC.

J is TRBJ1-2 and V is TRBV6-1; D uncertain. Trimming removed 3 bases at V and 9 bases at J, with 17 bases between. This CDR3 contains 14 residues. Germline CDR1 reads MNHNS; CDR2 reads SASEGT. The CDR3 sequence: CASSEAVTRRSYTF. CDR3 nucleotides: TGTGCCAGCAGTGAGGCGGTCACCCGTAGAAGCTACACCTTC.

This chain connects TRBV7-9 to TRBJ2-5; D not certain. The CDR3 spans 17 residues. Germline V CDR1 and CDR2: SEHNR, FQNEAQ (reference sequence). Trimming removed 2 bases at V and 4 bases at J, with 20 bases between. As DNA, the CDR3 is TGTGCCAGCAGCTTATACGGCGAGGCGGCCTGGGGAGAGACCCAGTACTTC. It encodes CASSLYGEAAWGETQYF.

The chain employs TRBV7-2 and TRBJ2-3; D call uncertain. Trimming took 2 bases from V and 6 from J, leaving 15 bases between them. The germline V gene encodes CDR1 SGHTA and CDR2 FQGNSA. There are 15 residues in the CDR3. DNA for the CDR3: TGTGCCAGCAGCTTAATGGGCTCACTCGCTGATACGCAGTATTTT. Translation: CASSLMGSLADTQYF.

The gene calls are TRBV29-1 and TRBJ1-2; TRBD1 agrees at 8 bases. Trimming at V came to 6 bases and at J to 8 bases, leaving 8 bases not matched to a gene. The germline V gene has CDR1 SQVTM and CDR2 ANQGSEA. The CDR3 has 12 amino acids. The CDR3 nucleotides are TGCAGCGTCGGCTTGGACAGGGCCGGCTACACCTTC. It yields the protein CSVGLDRAGYTF.

Only a few counts were recorded for this clone. This sequence joins TRBV2 and TRBJ1-4; tentatively, D is TRBD1 (6 bases). The CDR3 is 12 residues long. Looked up from germline, CDR1 is SNHLY and CDR2 is FYNNEI. Trimming stripped 7 bases from V and 11 bases from J, with 14 bases between. Here the CDR3 DNA reads TGTGCCAGCACACAGGGAAATGGGAAACTGTTTTTT. Translation gives CASTQGNGKLFF.

Remarks on this clone: Other DNA sequences within the sample encode an identical CDR3. The CDR3 loop is CASSIDSGTGGYNEQFF. CDR3 in DNA: TGTGCCAGTAGTATAGATAGCGGGACAGGCGGATACAATGAGCAGTTCTTC. V is TRBV19 and J is TRBJ2-1; either TRBD1 or TRBD2 may fit D (8 bases each). With 0 bases removed from V and 4 bases from J, the gap between germline ends came to 16 bases. The CDR3 is made up of 17 amino acids. The V gene's germline CDR1 is LNHDA and CDR2 SQIVND (reference sequence).

The J gene is TRBJ1-4, the V gene TRBV11-2; 8 bases are a match to TRBD1. The CDR3 extends over 15 amino acids. The V and J ends lost 5 bases and 2 bases, in that order; junction bases with no gene match: 4. CDR1 and CDR2 from the germline V gene are SGHAT and FQNNGV. Here the CDR3 DNA reads TGTGCCAGCAGCCTTGGACAGGGTACTAATGAAAAACTGTTTTTT. This encodes CASSLGQGTNEKLFF.

This clone was detected once. The chain couples TRBV5-1 to TRBJ1-1, with 7 bases lining up with TRBD1. This CDR3 is 13 amino acids long. V was clipped by 3 bases and J by 9 bases; unmatched bases: 8. CDR1 SGHRS and CDR2 YFSETQ come from the germline V gene. Written as DNA, the CDR3 is TGCGCCAGCAGCTCCTGGACAGGAAGACAAGCTTTCTTT. Translation gives CASSSWTGRQAFF. The variable domain in full, completed from reference TRBV5-1 and TRBJ1-1, reads KAGVTQTPRYLIKTRGQQVTLSCSPISGHRSVSWYQQTPGQGLQFLFEYFSETQRNKGNFPGRFSGRQFSNSRSEMNVSTLELGDSALYLCASSSWTGRQAFFGQGTRLTVV.

Turning to this clone: Other nucleotide sequences from this sample produce the same CDR3. The chain is built from TRBV18 and TRBJ1-1; a possible D gene is TRBD1 (6 bases). V lost 6 bases to trimming and J lost 4 bases, with 12 bases between them. The CDR3 is made up of 13 amino acids. In germline, CDR1 is KGHSH, CDR2 LQKENI. The CDR3 region has the DNA TGTGCCAGCTCTCGCACAGGGTCCACTGAAGCTTTCTTT. Protein product: CASSRTGSTEAFF.

The chain carries TRBV18 and TRBJ2-3, with D maybe TRBD2 (6 bases). The CDR3 totals 15 residues. Trimming took 3 bases from V and 0 from J, leaving 10 bases between them. Germline CDR1 reads KGHSH; CDR2 reads LQKENI. The CDR3 bases are TGTGCCAGCTCACCGAATAGCGGAAGCACAGATACGCAGTATTTT. Translation: CASSPNSGSTDTQYF.

This clone is a singleton in its sample. J is TRBJ2-1 and V is TRBV6-4, with a tentative D call TRBD1 (6 bases). Deletions cut 4 bases from V and 0 bases from J, with 10 bases between. CDR3 size: 15 residues. Germline lookup yields CDR1 MRHNA and CDR2 SNTAGT. The CDR3 region has the DNA TGTGCCAGCAGTGTCACAGGGAGCTCCTACAATGAGCAGTTCTTC. Protein: CASSVTGSSYNEQFF.

The genes are TRBV5-1 and TRBJ1-2; TRBD1 might be the D (6 bases). Germline CDR1 reads SGHRS; CDR2 reads YFSETQ. This CDR3 comprises 13 residues. The V end lost 1 base, the J end lost 7 bases, and 11 bases lay between the germline ends. CDR3 nucleotide sequence: TGCGCCAGCAGCTTGACAGGGACCAGTGGCTACACCTTC. Translation gives CASSLTGTSGYTF. Full variable domain (rest looked up from reference TRBV5-1 and TRBJ1-2): KAGVTQTPRYLIKTRGQQVTLSCSPISGHRSVSWYQQTPGQGLQFLFEYFSETQRNKGNFPGRFSGRQFSNSRSEMNVSTLELGDSALYLCASSLTGTSGYTFGSGTRLTVV.

This clone was observed a handful of times. V is TRBV2 and J is TRBJ1-4; maybe TRBD1 (5 bases). V lost 3 bases to trimming and J lost 6 bases, with 8 bases between them. CDR1 SNHLY and CDR2 FYNNEI come from the germline V gene. This CDR3 spans 13 amino acids. The CDR3 coding sequence is TGTGCCAGCAGTGAGCAGGGCTATGAAAAACTGTTTTTT. It yields the protein CASSEQGYEKLFF.

The V gene is TRBV7-2, the J gene TRBJ1-2, with unresolved D. The CDR3 spans 16 residues. Trimming stripped 1 base from V and 1 base from J, with 13 bases between. Germline V gene data show CDR1 as SGHTA and CDR2 as FQGNSA. CDR3 coding DNA: TGTGCCAGCAGCTTAGACTACAGCTTAAATAACTATGGCTACACCTTC. This encodes CASSLDYSLNNYGYTF.

The chain couples TRBV27 to TRBJ2-7, with 9 bases that match TRBD1. The junction had 7 bases not matched to a gene; V was cut back by 6 bases and J by 4 bases. CDR1 and CDR2 (germline): MNHEY, SMNVEV (reference sequence). This CDR3 contains 14 residues. In nucleotides, the CDR3 is TGTGCCAGCAGCGCTAGGACAGGGGAATACGAGCAGTACTTC. Translated: CASSARTGEYEQYF.

The chain combines TRBV29-1 with TRBJ2-7; 10 bases map to TRBD1. Germline CDR1 and CDR2: SQVTM and ANQGSEA. This CDR3 region has 13 residues. Trimming at V came to 7 bases and at J to 2 bases, leaving 5 bases not matched to a gene. Here the CDR3 reads CSGGQGVPYEQYF. DNA for the CDR3: TGCAGCGGTGGACAGGGGGTACCCTACGAGCAGTACTTC.

V is TRBV15 and J is TRBJ2-7, with 10 bases fitting TRBD1. The CDR3 extends over 15 amino acids. The ends lost 4 bases at V and 2 bases at J; junction bases unmatched: 5. CDR1 and CDR2 from the germline V gene are LNHNV and YYDKDF (reference sequence). CDR3 amino acids: CATSKSGTGAYEQYF. CDR3 sequence (DNA): TGTGCCACCAGCAAGTCGGGGACAGGGGCCTACGAGCAGTACTTC. Complete variable domain (other parts from reference TRBV15 and TRBJ2-7): DAMVIQNPRYQVTQFGKPVTLSCSQTLNHNVMYWYQQKSSQAPKLLFHYYDKDFNNEADTPDNFQSRRPNTSFCFLDIRSPGLGDTAMYLCATSKSGTGAYEQYFGPGTRLTVT.

This sequence joins TRBV28 and TRBJ1-5; D remains ambiguous. The CDR3 sequence is 15 residues long. The germline V and J ends were trimmed by 9 bases and 5 bases, with 20 bases remaining between them. Germline-derived CDR1 and CDR2 are MDHEN and SYDVKM. The CDR3 protein is CASTETWGPDQPQHF. CDR3 nucleotide sequence: TGTGCCAGTACTGAAACATGGGGTCCCGATCAGCCCCAGCATTTT.

The chain uses TRBV5-1 and TRBJ2-5; 7 positions agree with TRBD2. Germline CDR1 is SGHRS and CDR2 is YFSETQ. There are 15 residues in the CDR3. V lost 0 bases and J lost 1; bases outside the gene matches: 3. The CDR3 loop reads CASSLEPGGQETQYF. The DNA of the CDR3 is TGCGCCAGCAGCTTGGAGCCGGGGGGCCAAGAGACCCAGTACTTC.

V and J are TRBV2 and TRBJ2-6, with 11 positions matching TRBD1. This CDR3 is built from 18 residues. Germline V gives CDR1 SNHLY, CDR2 FYNNEI. With V trimmed by 6 bases and J by 5 bases, 12 bases remained unmatched. The DNA of the CDR3 is TGTGCCAGCAGCGGATCAGGACAGGGGGCCTCGAGGGCCAACGTCCTGACTTTC. It encodes CASSGSGQGASRANVLTF.

The chain combines TRBV30 with TRBJ2-2; TRBD1 might be the D (5 bases). CDR1 GTSNPN and CDR2 SVGIG come from the germline V gene (reference sequence). This CDR3 has 13 amino acids. The V end lost 0 bases, the J end lost 6 bases, and 8 bases lay between the germline ends. The CDR3 sequence: CAWSVQEAGELFF. In nucleotides, the CDR3 is TGTGCCTGGAGTGTACAGGAAGCCGGGGAGCTGTTTTTT.

The chain combines TRBV2 with TRBJ1-5; maybe TRBD1 (5 bases). Trimming left V 6 bases short and J 5 bases short, with 17 bases between. CDR3 size: 15 residues. CDR1 and CDR2 (germline): SNHLY, FYNNEI. CDR3 sequence reads: CASRARGLEDQPQHF. The CDR3 DNA is TGTGCCAGCAGGGCAAGGGGTTTGGAAGATCAGCCCCAGCATTTT.

The J gene is TRBJ1-4, the V gene TRBV19; no clear D gene. The CDR3 extends over 14 amino acids. Trimming shortened V by 5 bases and J by 6 bases, and 13 bases separated the two germline ends. CDR1 LNHDA and CDR2 SQIVND come from the germline V gene (reference sequence). In DNA, the CDR3 is TGTGCCAGTAGTCTCGTGAGACGGGATGAAAAACTGTTTTTT. Protein sequence: CASSLVRRDEKLFF.

The CDR3 loop reads CSANWGGETQYF. The DNA for the CDR3 is TGCAGCGCAAACTGGGGCGGGGAGACCCAGTACTTC. This chain connects TRBV29-1 to TRBJ2-5, with D perhaps assigned TRBD1 or TRBD2 (5 bases each). V lost 7 bases and J 5 bases, leaving 14 bases between the germline ends. From germline, CDR1 is SQVTM and CDR2 ANQGSEA. CDR3 length: 12 amino acids.

This clone has only a few counts. The chain links TRBV2 to TRBJ1-4; unclear D gene. The CDR3 has 15 residues. The V and J ends lost 6 bases and 7 bases respectively, with 18 bases between them. Germline V gives CDR1 SNHLY, CDR2 FYNNEI. This CDR3 is CASSQLGEGFEKLFF. CDR3 in DNA: TGTGCCAGCAGCCAACTTGGGGAGGGTTTTGAAAAACTGTTTTTT.

This clone was picked up one time. The genes are TRBV21-1 and TRBJ2-7. TRBV21-1 is noted as a pseudogene. The length of the CDR3 is 15 residues. The CDR3 is CASSPPYGGVYEQYF. In nucleotides, the CDR3 is TGTGCCAGCAGCCCCCCTTACGGGGGCGTCTACGAGCAGTACTTC.